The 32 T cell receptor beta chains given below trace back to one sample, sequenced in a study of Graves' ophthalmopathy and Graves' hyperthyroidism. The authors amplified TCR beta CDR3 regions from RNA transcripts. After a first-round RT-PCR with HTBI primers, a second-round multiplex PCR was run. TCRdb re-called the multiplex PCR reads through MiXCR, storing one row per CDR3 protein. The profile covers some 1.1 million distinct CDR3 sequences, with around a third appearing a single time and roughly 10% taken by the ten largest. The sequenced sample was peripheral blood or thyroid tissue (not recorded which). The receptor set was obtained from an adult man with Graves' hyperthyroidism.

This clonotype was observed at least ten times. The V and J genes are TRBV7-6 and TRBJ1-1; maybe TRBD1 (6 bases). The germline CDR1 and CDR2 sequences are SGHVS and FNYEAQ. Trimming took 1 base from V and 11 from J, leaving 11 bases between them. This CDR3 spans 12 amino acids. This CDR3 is CASSLEGGRAFF. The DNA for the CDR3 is TGTGCCAGCAGCTTAGAGGGGGGGAGGGCTTTCTTT.

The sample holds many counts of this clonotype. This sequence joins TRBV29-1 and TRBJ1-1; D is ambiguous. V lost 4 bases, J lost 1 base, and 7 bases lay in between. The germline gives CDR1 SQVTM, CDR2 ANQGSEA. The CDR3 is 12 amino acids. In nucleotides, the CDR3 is TGCAGCGTTGCCCTCAGGAACACTGAAGCTTTCTTT. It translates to CSVALRNTEAFF. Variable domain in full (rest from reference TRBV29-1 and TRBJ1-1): SAVISQKPSRDICQRGTSLTIQCQVDSQVTMMFWYRQQPGQSLTLIATANQGSEATYESGFVIDKFPISRPNLTFSTLTVSNMSPEDSSIYLCSVALRNTEAFFGQGTRLTVV.

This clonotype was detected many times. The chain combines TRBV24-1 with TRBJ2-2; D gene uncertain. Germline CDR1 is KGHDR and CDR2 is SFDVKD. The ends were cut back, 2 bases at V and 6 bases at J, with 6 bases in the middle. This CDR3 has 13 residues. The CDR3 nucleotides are TGTGCCACCAGTGATTATCGCGCCGGGGAGCTGTTTTTT. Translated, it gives CATSDYRAGELFF.

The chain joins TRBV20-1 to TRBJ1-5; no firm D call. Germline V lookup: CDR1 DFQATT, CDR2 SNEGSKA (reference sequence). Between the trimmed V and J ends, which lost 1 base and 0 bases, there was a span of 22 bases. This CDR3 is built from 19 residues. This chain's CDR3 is CSARAPMDLLYYSNQPQHF. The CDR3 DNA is TGCAGTGCTAGAGCCCCCATGGACCTCTTATACTATAGCAATCAGCCCCAGCATTTT.

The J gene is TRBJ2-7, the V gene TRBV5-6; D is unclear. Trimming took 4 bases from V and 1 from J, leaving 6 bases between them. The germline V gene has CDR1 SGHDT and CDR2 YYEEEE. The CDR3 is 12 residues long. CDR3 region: CASSRRSYEQYF. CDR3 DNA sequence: TGTGCCAGCAGCCGACGGTCCTACGAGCAGTACTTC.

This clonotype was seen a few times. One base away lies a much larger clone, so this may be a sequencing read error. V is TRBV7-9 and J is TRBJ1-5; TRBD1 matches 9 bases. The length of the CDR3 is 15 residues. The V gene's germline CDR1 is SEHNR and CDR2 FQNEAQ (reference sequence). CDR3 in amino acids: CASSTQGQGNRPQHF. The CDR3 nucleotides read TGTGCCAGCAGCACCCAGGGACAGGGCAATCGGCCCCAGCATTTT.

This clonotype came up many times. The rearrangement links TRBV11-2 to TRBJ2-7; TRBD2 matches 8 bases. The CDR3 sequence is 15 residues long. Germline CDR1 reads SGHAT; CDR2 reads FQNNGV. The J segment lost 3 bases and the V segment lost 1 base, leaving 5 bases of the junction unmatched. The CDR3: CASSLGTSGLYEQYF. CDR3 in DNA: TGTGCCAGCAGCTTAGGAACTAGCGGACTCTACGAGCAGTACTTC.

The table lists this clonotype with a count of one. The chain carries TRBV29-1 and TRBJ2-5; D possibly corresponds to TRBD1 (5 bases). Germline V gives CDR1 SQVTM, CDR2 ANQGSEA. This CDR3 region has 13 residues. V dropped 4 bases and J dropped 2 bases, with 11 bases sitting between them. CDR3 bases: TGCAGCGTTGCAGGGCAGGATCAAGAGACCCAGTACTTC. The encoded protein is CSVAGQDQETQYF.

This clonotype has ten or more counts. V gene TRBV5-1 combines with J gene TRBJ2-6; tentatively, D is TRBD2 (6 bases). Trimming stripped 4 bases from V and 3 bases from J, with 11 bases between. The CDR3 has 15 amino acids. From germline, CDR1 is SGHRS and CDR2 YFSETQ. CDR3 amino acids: CASSRGGDGANVLTF. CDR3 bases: TGCGCCAGCAGCCGGGGAGGTGATGGGGCCAACGTCCTGACTTTC.

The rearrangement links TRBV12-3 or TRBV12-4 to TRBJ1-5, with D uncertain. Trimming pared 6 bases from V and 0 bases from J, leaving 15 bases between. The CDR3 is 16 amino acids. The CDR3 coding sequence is TGTGCCAGCAGCTCAAAGACTGGTTTTAGCAATCAGCCCCAGCATTTT. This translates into CASSSKTGFSNQPQHF.

The CDR3 DNA reads TGCAGTGCTAGAGAGGAAGGCAGGGGGAACTATGGCTACACCTTC. It specifies CSAREEGRGNYGYTF. V gene TRBV20-1 combines with J gene TRBJ1-2; 7 nucleotides align to TRBD1. CDR3 size: 15 residues. Per the germline V gene, CDR1 is DFQATT and CDR2 is SNEGSKA (reference sequence). V dropped 0 bases and J dropped 2; count of bases not matched to a gene: 6.

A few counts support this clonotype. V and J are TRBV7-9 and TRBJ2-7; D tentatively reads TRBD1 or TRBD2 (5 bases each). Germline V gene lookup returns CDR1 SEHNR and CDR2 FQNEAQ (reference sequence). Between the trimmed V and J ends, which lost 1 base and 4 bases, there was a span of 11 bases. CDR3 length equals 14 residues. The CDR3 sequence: CASSLGGNRYEQYF. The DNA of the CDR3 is TGTGCCAGCAGCTTAGGGGGGAACCGTTACGAGCAGTACTTC.

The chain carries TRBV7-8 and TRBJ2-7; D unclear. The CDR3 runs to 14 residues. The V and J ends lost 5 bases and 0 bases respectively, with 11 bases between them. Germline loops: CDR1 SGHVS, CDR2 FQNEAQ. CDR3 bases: TGTGCCAGCAGCCCGACGGCGGTCTCCTACGAGCAGTACTTC. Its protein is CASSPTAVSYEQYF.

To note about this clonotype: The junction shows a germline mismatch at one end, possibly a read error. In DNA, the CDR3 is TGCAGTGCTAGAGGACAGCCGAACACTGGGGAGCTGTTTTTT. The encoded protein is CSARGQPNTGELFF. V is TRBV20-1 and J is TRBJ2-2; TRBD1 might be the D (5 bases). This CDR3 region has 14 residues. Germline CDR1 is DFQATT and CDR2 is SNEGSKA (reference sequence).

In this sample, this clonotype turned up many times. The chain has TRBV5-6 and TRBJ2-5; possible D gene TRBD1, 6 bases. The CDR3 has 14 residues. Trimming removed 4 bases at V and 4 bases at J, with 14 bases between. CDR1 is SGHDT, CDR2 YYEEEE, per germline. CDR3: CASSLTGTRETQYF. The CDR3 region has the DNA TGTGCCAGCAGCCTCACAGGGACCCGAGAGACCCAGTACTTC.

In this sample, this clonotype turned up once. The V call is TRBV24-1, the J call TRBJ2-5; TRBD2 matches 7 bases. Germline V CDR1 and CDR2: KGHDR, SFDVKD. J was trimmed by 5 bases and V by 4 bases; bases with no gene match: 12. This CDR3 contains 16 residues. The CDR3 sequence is CATSDGLVGGGETQYF. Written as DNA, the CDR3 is TGTGCCACCAGTGACGGACTAGTCGGGGGTGGCGAGACCCAGTACTTC.

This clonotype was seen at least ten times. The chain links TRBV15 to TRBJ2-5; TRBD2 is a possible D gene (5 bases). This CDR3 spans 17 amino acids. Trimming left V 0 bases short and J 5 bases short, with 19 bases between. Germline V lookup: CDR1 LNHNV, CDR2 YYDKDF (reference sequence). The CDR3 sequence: CATSRDFIPRPGETQYF. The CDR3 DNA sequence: TGTGCCACCAGCAGAGATTTTATTCCCAGACCGGGGGAGACCCAGTACTTC.

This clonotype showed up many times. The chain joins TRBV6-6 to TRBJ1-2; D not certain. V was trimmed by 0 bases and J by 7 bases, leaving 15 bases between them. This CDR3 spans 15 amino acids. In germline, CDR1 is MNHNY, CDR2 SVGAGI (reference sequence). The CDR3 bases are TGTGCCAGCAGTTACTCGTTGCCAAGAAGAAGTGGCTACACCTTC. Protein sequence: CASSYSLPRRSGYTF.

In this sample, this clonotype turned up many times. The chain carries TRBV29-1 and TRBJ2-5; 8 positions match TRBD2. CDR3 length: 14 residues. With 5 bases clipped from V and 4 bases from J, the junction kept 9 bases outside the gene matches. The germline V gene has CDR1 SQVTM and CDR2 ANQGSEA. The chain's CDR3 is CSVPPSLAGETQYF. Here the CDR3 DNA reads TGCAGCGTTCCCCCCTCGCTAGCGGGAGAGACCCAGTACTTC.

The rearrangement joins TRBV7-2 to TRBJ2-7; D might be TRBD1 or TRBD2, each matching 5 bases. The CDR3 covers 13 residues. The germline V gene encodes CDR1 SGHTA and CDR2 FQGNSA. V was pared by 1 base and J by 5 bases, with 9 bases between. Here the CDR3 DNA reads TGTGCCAGCAGCTTAGGGGGACCTAACGAGCAGTACTTC. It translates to CASSLGGPNEQYF.

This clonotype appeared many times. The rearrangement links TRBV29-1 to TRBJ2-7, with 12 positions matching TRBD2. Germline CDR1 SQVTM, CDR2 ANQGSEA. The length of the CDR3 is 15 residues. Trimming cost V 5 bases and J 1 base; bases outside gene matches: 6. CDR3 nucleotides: TGCAGCGTTTATAGACTAGCGGGAGATTCCTACGAGCAGTACTTC. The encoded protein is CSVYRLAGDSYEQYF.

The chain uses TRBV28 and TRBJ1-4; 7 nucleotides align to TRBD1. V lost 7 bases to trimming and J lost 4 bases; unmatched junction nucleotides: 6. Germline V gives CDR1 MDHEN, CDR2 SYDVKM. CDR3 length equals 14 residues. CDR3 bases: TGTGCCAGCATGTCGGGACAGAGTAATGAAAAACTGTTTTTT. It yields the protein CASMSGQSNEKLFF.

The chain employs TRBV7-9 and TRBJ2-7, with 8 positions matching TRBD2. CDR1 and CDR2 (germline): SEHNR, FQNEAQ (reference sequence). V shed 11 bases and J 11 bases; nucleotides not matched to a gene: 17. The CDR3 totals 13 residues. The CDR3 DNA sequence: TGTGCCGGAGGTTCTAGCGGGCCCCTGGAGGAGTACTTC. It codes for CAGGSSGPLEEYF.

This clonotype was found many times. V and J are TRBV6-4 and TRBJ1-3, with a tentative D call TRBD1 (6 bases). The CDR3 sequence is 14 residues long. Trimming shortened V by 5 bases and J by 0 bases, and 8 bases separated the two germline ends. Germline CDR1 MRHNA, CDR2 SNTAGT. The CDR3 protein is CASSPDSSGNTIYF. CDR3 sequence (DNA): TGTGCCAGCAGTCCGGACAGCTCTGGAAACACCATATATTTT.

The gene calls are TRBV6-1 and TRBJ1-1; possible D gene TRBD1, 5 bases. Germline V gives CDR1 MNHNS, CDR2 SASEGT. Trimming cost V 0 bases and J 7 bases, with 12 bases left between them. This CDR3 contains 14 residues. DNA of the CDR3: TGTGCCAGCAGTGAAGCTTTAGAGGGGCGTGAAGCTTTCTTT. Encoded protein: CASSEALEGREAFF.

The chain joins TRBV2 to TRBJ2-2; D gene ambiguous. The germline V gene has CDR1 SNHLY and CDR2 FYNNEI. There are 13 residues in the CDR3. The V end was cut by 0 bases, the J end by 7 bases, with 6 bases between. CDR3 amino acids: CASSEAQVGELFF. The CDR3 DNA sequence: TGTGCCAGCAGTGAAGCGCAGGTCGGGGAGCTGTTTTTT.

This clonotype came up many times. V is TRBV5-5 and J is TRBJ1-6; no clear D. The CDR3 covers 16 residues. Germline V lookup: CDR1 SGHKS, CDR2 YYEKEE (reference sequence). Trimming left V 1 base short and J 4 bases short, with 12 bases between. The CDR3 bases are TGTGCCAGCAGCTTGTACCGGGATCCTTATAATTCACCCCTCCACTTT. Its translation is CASSLYRDPYNSPLHF.

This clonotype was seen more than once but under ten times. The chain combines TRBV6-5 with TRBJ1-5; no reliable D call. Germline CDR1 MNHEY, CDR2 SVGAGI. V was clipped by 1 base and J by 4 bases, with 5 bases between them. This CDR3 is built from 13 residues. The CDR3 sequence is CASSYFLNQPQHF. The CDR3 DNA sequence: TGTGCCAGCAGTTACTTTTTGAATCAGCCCCAGCATTTT.

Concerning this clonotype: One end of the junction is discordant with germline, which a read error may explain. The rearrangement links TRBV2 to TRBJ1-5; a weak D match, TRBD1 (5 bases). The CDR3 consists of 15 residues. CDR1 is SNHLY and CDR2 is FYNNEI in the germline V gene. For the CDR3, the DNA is TGTGTCAGCAGTGAACAGGCGCCCAGCAATCAGCCCCAGCATTTT. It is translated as CVSSEQAPSNQPQHF.

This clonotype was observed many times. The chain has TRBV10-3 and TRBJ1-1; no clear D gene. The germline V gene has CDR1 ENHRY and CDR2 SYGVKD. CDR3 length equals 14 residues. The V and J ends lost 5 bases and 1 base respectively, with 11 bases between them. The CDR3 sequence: CAISPIAENTEAFF. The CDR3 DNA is TGTGCCATCAGTCCTATTGCAGAGAACACTGAAGCTTTCTTT.

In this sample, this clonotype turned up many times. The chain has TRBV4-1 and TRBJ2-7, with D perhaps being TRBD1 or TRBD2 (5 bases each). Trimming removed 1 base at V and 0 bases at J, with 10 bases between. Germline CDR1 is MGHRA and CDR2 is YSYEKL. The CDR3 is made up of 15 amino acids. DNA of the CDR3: TGCGCCAGCAGCCAAGCGCCAGGGAGCTCCTACGAGCAGTACTTC. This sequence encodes CASSQAPGSSYEQYF.

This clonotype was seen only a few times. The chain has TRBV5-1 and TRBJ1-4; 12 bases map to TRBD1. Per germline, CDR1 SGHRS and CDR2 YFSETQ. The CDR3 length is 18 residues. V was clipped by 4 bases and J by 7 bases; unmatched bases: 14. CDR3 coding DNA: TGCGCCAGCAGCCAAGGGACAGGGGGCGCGTCCGGTGCTGAAAAACTGTTTTTT. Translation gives CASSQGTGGASGAEKLFF.